This T cell receptor (beta chain) stems from a study of blood T cell repertoires in COVID-19. Study in general: Acute and convalescent COVID-19 samples came from the United States, Italy and Spain.

Individuals aged roughly 18 to 100 years were recruited from 24 US areas. Assay: immunoSEQ multiplex PCR; the TCRdb copy retains only in-frame clones and omits some. The sample has more than 250,000 clones; about 90% are singletons. V was pared by 2 bases and J by 0 bases, with 10 bases between. This CDR3 is built from 15 residues. From germline, CDR1 is MNHEY and CDR2 SVGAGI. Material: PBMCs or T cells enriched from blood (not recorded which). This receptor was identified in a woman between 18 and 29 years old with acute COVID-19. The chain links TRBV6-5 to TRBJ1-1; possibly TRBD1 for D (5 bases). The CDR3 sequence: CASSYSQGMNTEAFF. In nucleotides, the CDR3 is TGTGCCAGCAGTTACAGTCAGGGTATGAACACTGAAGCTTTCTTT.